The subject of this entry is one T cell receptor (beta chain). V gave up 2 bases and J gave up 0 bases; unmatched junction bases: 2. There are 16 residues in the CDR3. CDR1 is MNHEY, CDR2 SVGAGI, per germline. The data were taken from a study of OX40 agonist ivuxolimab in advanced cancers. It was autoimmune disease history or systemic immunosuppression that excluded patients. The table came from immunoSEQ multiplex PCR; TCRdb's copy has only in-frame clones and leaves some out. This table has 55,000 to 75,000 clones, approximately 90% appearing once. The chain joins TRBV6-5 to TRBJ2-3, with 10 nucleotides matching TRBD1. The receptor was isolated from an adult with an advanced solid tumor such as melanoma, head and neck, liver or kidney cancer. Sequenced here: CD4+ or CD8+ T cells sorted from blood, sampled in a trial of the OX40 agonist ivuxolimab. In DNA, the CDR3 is TGTGCCAGCAGTTACAGACAGGGGGCTAGCACAGATACGCAGTATTTT. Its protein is CASSYRQGASTDTQYF.